The 6 T cell receptor beta chains below were found in one sample sequenced in a study of siplizumab effects on memory and regulatory T cells. Clones were read by immunoSEQ multiplex PCR, and TCRdb kept only the in-frame ones, dropping some. In the table there are some 96,000 clones, 80% to 95% of which are singletons. The specimen was CD4+ T cells sorted from blood. The receptors were sampled from a human donor in good health.

This clone was seen a single time. The chain combines TRBV7-3 with TRBJ2-5, with 8 bases matching TRBD2. V shed 4 bases, J shed 1 base, and the junction held 2 bases outside the gene matches. Germline V CDR1 and CDR2: SGHTA, FQGTGA. The CDR3 is 14 amino acids. The CDR3, as DNA: TGTGCCAGCAGCTGGGCGGGGGGCCAAGAGACCCAGTACTTC. Translation gives CASSWAGGQETQYF.

The V call is TRBV5-8, the J call TRBJ2-5; D remains unclear. The germline CDR1 and CDR2 sequences are SGHTS and YDEGEE. This CDR3 has 15 residues. The V and J ends lost 0 bases and 1 base respectively, with 10 bases between them. CDR3 in DNA: TGTGCCAGCAGCTTGGCGCCAACAAGCCAAGAGACCCAGTACTTC. Translating gives CASSLAPTSQETQYF. The entire variable domain, with the rest obtained from reference TRBV5-8 and TRBJ2-5, is as follows: EAGVTQSPTHLIKTRGQQATLRCSPISGHTSVYWYQQALGLGLQFLLWYDEGEERNRGNFPPRFSGRQFPNYSSELNVNALELEDSALYLCASSLAPTSQETQYFGPGTRLLVL.

The J gene is TRBJ2-1, the V gene TRBV7-9, with 7 bases identical to TRBD1. Per the germline V gene, CDR1 is SEHNR and CDR2 is FQNEAQ (reference sequence). The CDR3 sequence is 14 residues long. With 5 bases clipped from V and 5 bases from J, the junction kept 6 bases outside the gene matches. In nucleotides, the CDR3 is TGTGCCAGCAGCCCCGGGACAGCTAACAATGAGCAGTTCTTC. Translated, it gives CASSPGTANNEQFF.

This clone was detected only once. The genes are TRBV6-5 and TRBJ2-2; possibly TRBD1 for D (6 bases). CDR1 is MNHEY, CDR2 SVGAGI, per germline. Deletions cut 2 bases from V and 1 base from J, with 8 bases between. The CDR3 is 15 residues long. The CDR3 protein is CASSYHRVNTGELFF. The CDR3 DNA sequence: TGTGCCAGCAGTTACCACAGGGTGAACACCGGGGAGCTGTTTTTT.

The chain joins TRBV21-1 to TRBJ1-1. TRBV21-1 has pseudogene status. The CDR3 has 17 amino acids. The CDR3 DNA reads as TGTGCCAGCAGCACTATCCTGAGACCGCTGATGAACACTGAAGCTTTCTTT. Translated: CASSTILRPLMNTEAFF.

This clone was counted between two and nine times. The rearrangement joins TRBV19 to TRBJ2-7; D may correspond to TRBD1 or TRBD2 (5 bases each). V dropped 4 bases and J dropped 8 bases, with 9 bases sitting between them. The CDR3 totals 11 residues. Looked up from germline, CDR1 is LNHDA and CDR2 is SQIVND (reference sequence). The CDR3 DNA follows: TGTGCCAGTAGTAATGGGGGACAGCAGTACTTC. The encoded protein is CASSNGGQQYF.